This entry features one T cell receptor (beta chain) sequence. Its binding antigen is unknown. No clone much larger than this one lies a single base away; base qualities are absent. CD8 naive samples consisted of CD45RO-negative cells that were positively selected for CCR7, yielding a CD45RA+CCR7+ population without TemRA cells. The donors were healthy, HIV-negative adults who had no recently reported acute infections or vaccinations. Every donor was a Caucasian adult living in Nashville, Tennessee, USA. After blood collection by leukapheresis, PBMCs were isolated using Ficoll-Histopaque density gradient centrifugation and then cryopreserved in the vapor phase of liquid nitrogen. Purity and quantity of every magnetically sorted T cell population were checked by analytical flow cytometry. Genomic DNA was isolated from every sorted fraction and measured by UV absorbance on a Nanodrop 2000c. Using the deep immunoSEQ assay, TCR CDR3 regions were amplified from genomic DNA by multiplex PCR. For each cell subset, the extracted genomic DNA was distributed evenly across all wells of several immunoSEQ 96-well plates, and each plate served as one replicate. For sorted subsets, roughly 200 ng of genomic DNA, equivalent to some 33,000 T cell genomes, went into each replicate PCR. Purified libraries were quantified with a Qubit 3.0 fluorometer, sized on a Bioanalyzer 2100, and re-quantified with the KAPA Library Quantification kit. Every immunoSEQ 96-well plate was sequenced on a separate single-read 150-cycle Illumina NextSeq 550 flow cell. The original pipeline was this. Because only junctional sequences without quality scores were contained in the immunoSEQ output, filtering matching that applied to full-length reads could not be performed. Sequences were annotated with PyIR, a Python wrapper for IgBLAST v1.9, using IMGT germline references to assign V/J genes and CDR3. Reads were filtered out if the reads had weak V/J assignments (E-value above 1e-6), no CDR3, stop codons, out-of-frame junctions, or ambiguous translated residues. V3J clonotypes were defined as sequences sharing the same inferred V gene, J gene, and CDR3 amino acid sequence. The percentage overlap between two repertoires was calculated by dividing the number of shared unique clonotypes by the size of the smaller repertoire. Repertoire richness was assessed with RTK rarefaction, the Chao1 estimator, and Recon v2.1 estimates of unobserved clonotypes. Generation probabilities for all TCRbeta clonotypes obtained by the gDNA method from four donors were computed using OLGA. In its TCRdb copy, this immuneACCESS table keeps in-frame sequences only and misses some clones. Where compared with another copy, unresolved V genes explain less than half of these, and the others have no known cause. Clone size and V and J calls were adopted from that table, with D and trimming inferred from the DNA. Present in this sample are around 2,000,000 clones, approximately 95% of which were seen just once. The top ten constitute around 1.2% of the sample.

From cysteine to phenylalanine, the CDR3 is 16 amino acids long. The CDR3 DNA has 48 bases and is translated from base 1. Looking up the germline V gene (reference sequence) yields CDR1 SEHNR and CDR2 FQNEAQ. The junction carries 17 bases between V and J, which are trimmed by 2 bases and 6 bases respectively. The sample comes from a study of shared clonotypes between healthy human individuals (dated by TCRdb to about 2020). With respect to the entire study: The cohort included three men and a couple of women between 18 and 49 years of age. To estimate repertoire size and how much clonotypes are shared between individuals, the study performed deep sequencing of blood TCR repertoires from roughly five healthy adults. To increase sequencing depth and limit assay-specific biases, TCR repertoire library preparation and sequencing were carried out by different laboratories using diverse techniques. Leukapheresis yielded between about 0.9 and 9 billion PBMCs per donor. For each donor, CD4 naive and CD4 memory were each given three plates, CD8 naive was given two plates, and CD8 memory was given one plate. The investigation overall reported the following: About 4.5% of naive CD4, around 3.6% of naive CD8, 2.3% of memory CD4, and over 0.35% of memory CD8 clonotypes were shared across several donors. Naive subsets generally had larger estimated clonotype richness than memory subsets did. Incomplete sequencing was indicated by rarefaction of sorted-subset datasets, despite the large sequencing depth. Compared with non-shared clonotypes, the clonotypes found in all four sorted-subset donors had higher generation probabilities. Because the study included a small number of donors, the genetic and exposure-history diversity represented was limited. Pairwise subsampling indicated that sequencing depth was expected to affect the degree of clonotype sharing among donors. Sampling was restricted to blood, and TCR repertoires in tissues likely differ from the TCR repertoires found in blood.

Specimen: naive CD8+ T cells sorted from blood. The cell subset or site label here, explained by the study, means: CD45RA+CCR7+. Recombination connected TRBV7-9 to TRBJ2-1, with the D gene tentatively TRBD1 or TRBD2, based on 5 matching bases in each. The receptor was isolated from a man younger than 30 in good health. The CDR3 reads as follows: CASSLLPDVGTNEQFF. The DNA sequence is TGTGCCAGCAGCTTACTGCCGGACGTGGGGACCAATGAGCAGTTCTTC. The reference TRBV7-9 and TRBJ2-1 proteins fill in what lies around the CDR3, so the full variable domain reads DTGVSQNPRHKITKRGQNVTFRCDPISEHNRLYWYRQTLGQGPEFLTYFQNEAQLEKSRLLSDRFSAERPKGSFSTLEIQRTEQGDSAMYLCASSLLPDVGTNEQFFGPGTRLTVL.